Below are 27 T cell receptor beta chains sequenced from a single sample in a study of CXCR3-negative and CXCR3-positive naive CD8 T cells. Points from the study as a whole: TRB CDR3s were more hydrophobic in CXCR3-positive than in CXCR3-negative naive cells.

TRB cDNA libraries were made by UMI-labeled 5' RACE. Following a re-call of the 5' RACE reads, TCRdb has one entry per CDR3 protein and lacks DNA. The listing contains approximately 100,000 distinct CDR3 sequences. These receptors' antigens are unknown. Sequencing was carried out using naive CXCR3+ CD8+ T cells from blood. Subset reported: CD45RO-CCR7+CD27+CD95- naive CD8+ T cells expressing CXCR3 (TNR3+). The receptors were gathered from a human donor in good health. Some clones in this sample may be carry-over from other donors' samples.

This chain connects TRBV7-9 to TRBJ2-1; TCRdb's D call, TRBD1, is unchecked because there is no DNA. In germline, CDR1 is SEHNR, CDR2 FQNEAQ (reference sequence). The CDR3 sequence is 13 residues long. CDR3: CASSLAQVGEQFF.

The J gene is TRBJ1-3, the V gene TRBV5-8; TCRdb names TRBD1, which stays unverified in the absence of DNA. This CDR3 is 15 amino acids long. CDR1 and CDR2 (germline): SGHTS, YDEGEE. The CDR3 sequence is CASSPLGDSGNTIYF. Using reference TRBV5-8 and TRBJ1-3 for the parts outside the CDR3, the full variable domain is EAGVTQSPTHLIKTRGQQATLRCSPISGHTSVYWYQQALGLGLQFLLWYDEGEERNRGNFPPRFSGRQFPNYSSELNVNALELEDSALYLCASSPLGDSGNTIYFGEGSWLTVV.

V usage is TRBV5-5 and J usage is TRBJ2-3; lacking DNA, the TRBD2 call made by TCRdb goes unchecked. CDR3 size: 16 residues. CDR1 is SGHKS and CDR2 is YYEKEE in the germline V gene (reference sequence). The CDR3 spells CASSFLGLAVTDTQYF.

The gene calls are TRBV4-1 and TRBJ2-5; TCRdb's D call, TRBD2, is unchecked because there is no DNA. The germline V gene has CDR1 MGHRA and CDR2 YSYEKL. This CDR3 is built from 15 residues. The CDR3 reads CASSQGTSGKETQYF.

This chain connects TRBV29-1 to TRBJ2-3; TCRdb outputs TRBD1, but without DNA this stays unchecked. This CDR3 comprises 15 residues. Per germline, CDR1 SQVTM and CDR2 ANQGSEA. CDR3 sequence: CSVDGQGARTDTQYF.

This sequence joins TRBV20-1 and TRBJ1-2. Looked up from germline, CDR1 is DFQATT and CDR2 is SNEGSKA (reference sequence). The CDR3 has 16 residues. The CDR3 loop reads CSARPRDSGRVDGYTF.

The V call is TRBV18, the J call TRBJ2-5. Germline loops: CDR1 KGHSH, CDR2 LQKENI. The CDR3 is made up of 14 amino acids. CDR3: CASSPQDSPETQYF.

This rearrangement joins TRBV29-1 to TRBJ2-7; TCRdb's D call of TRBD1 is untestable without DNA. CDR3 length: 11 residues. Germline V gene sequence: CDR1 SQVTM, CDR2 ANQGSEA. The CDR3 protein is CSVPQGYEQYF.

This chain uses TRBV25-1 with TRBJ1-1; TCRdb outputs TRBD1, but without DNA this stays unchecked. Germline lookup yields CDR1 MGHDK and CDR2 SYGVNS. This CDR3 has 12 amino acids. CDR3 in amino acids: CATSPGGAEAFF. The full variable domain, with the rest looked up from reference TRBV25-1 and TRBJ1-1, is EADIYQTPRYLVIGTGKKITLECSQTMGHDKMYWYQQDPGMELHLIHYSYGVNSTEKGDLSSESTVSRIRTEHFPLTLESARPSHTSQYLCATSPGGAEAFFGQGTRLTVV.

The J gene is TRBJ1-4, the V gene TRBV4-2. The CDR3 spans 16 residues. Germline CDR1 is LGHNA and CDR2 is YNFKEQ. The CDR3 reads CASSQEQPATNEKLFF.

The rearrangement joins TRBV4-1 to TRBJ2-1; TCRdb reports TRBD2, a call that lacks DNA to check it against. Per germline, CDR1 MGHRA and CDR2 YSYEKL. CDR3 length: 19 amino acids. CDR3 protein: CASSQGFSLSGSTYNEQFF.

The chain employs TRBV7-9 and TRBJ2-1. Germline CDR1 SEHNR, CDR2 FQNEAQ (reference sequence). The CDR3 runs to 11 residues. CDR3 region: CASSLGHEQFF.

The V call is TRBV10-3, the J call TRBJ2-1; without DNA, the TCRdb call of TRBD2 cannot be checked. The CDR3 totals 13 residues. The V gene's germline CDR1 is ENHRY and CDR2 SYGVKD. CDR3 region: CATLTSGGPEQFF.

The chain has TRBV7-9 and TRBJ2-1. The CDR3 is made up of 15 amino acids. Germline CDR1 SEHNR, CDR2 FQNEAQ (reference sequence). CDR3 protein: CASTQVQRSYNEQFF.

The chain links TRBV19 to TRBJ2-7; the D call of TRBD2 rests on TCRdb alone, since no DNA is present to check it. There are 14 residues in the CDR3. Germline V gene sequence: CDR1 LNHDA, CDR2 SQIVND (reference sequence). This chain's CDR3 is CASSVWLVSGEQYF.

The chain couples TRBV4-1 to TRBJ1-1; TCRdb's assignment of TRBD1 cannot be checked, as there is no DNA. CDR3 size: 16 residues. CDR1 and CDR2 from the germline V gene are MGHRA and YSYEKL. CDR3 region: CASSRPTRGSYTEAFF.

J is TRBJ2-1 and V is TRBV19; TCRdb names TRBD2, which stays unverified in the absence of DNA. The germline V gene encodes CDR1 LNHDA and CDR2 SQIVND (reference sequence). The CDR3 consists of 15 residues. The CDR3 spells CASSLPGLQVVEQFF. The full variable domain, with the rest looked up from reference TRBV19 and TRBJ2-1, is DGGITQSPKYLFRKEGQNVTLSCEQNLNHDAMYWYRQDPGQGLRLIYYSQIVNDFQKGDIAEGYSVSREKKESFPLTVTSAQKNPTAFYLCASSLPGLQVVEQFFGPGTRLTVL.

The chain couples TRBV12-3 or TRBV12-4 to TRBJ2-3; TCRdb calls TRBD1, which cannot be checked without DNA. The CDR3 extends over 16 amino acids. CDR3 region: CASSPRPDRLQDTQYF.

The V gene is TRBV20-1, the J gene TRBJ1-5. The CDR3 length is 14 residues. Looked up from germline, CDR1 is DFQATT and CDR2 is SNEGSKA (reference sequence). The CDR3 here is CSARERLSNQPQHF.

This chain connects TRBV19 to TRBJ2-2; TCRdb designates TRBD1, a call that cannot be tested without DNA. Germline loops: CDR1 LNHDA, CDR2 SQIVND (reference sequence). The CDR3 sequence is 15 residues long. The CDR3 protein is CASSIGDRGYGELFF. The full variable domain, completed using reference TRBV19 and TRBJ2-2, is DGGITQSPKYLFRKEGQNVTLSCEQNLNHDAMYWYRQDPGQGLRLIYYSQIVNDFQKGDIAEGYSVSREKKESFPLTVTSAQKNPTAFYLCASSIGDRGYGELFFGEGSRLTVL.

The chain recombines TRBV18 with TRBJ2-6; with no DNA, the TCRdb D assignment of TRBD1 cannot be verified. The CDR3 runs to 19 residues. Germline V CDR1 and CDR2: KGHSH, LQKENI. Here the CDR3 reads CASSPVTGTAISGANVLTF.

The V call is TRBV7-3, the J call TRBJ1-1; lacking DNA, the TRBD1 call made by TCRdb goes unchecked. The CDR3 is 14 residues long. In germline, CDR1 is SGHTA, CDR2 FQGTGA. CDR3 amino acids: CASSPGGGYTEAFF. The full variable domain, completed using reference TRBV7-3 and TRBJ1-1, is GAGVSQTPSNKVTEKGKYVELRCDPISGHTALYWYRQSLGQGPEFLIYFQGTGAADDSGLPNDRFFAVRPEGSVSTLKIQRTERGDSAVYLCASSPGGGYTEAFFGQGTRLTVV.

This rearrangement joins TRBV20-1 to TRBJ2-1; TCRdb calls TRBD1, which cannot be checked without DNA. The CDR3 runs 15 residues. The germline V gene has CDR1 DFQATT and CDR2 SNEGSKA (reference sequence). CDR3: CSASGTGRYYNEQFF.

The rearrangement links TRBV7-9 to TRBJ2-3; TCRdb proposes TRBD2, but this gene call is untestable without DNA. The CDR3 extends over 15 amino acids. Germline CDR1 is SEHNR and CDR2 is FQNEAQ (reference sequence). CDR3 in amino acids: CASSAGLQVPDTQYF.

This sequence joins TRBV11-3 and TRBJ1-1. CDR1 and CDR2 (germline): SGHNT, YENEEA. The CDR3 totals 11 residues. The CDR3 reads CASSSGTEAFF.

V gene TRBV29-1 combines with J gene TRBJ1-3; the D call of TRBD1 rests on TCRdb alone, since no DNA is present to check it. This CDR3 contains 15 residues. The germline V gene has CDR1 SQVTM and CDR2 ANQGSEA. The CDR3 sequence: CSVSGTPSSGNTIYF.

The genes are TRBV3-1 and TRBJ1-1; TCRdb proposes TRBD1, but this gene call is untestable without DNA. This CDR3 is 14 amino acids long. Per the germline V gene, CDR1 is LGHDT and CDR2 is YNNKEL (reference sequence). CDR3 protein: CASSPGTIFTEAFF.